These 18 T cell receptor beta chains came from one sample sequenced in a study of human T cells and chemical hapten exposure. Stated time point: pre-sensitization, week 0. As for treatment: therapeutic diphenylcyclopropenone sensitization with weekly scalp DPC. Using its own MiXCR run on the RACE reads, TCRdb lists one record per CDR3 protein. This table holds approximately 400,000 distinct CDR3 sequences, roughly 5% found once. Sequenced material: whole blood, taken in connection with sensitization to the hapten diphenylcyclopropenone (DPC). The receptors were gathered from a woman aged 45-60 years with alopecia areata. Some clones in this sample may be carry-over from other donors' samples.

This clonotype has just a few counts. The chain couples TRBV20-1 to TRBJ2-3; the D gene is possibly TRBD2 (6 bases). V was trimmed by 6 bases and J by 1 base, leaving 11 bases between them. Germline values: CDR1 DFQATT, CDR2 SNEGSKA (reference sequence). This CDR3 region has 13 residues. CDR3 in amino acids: CSAPSGGTDTQYF. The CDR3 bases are TGCAGTGCCCCCTCGGGGGGCACAGATACGCAGTATTTT.

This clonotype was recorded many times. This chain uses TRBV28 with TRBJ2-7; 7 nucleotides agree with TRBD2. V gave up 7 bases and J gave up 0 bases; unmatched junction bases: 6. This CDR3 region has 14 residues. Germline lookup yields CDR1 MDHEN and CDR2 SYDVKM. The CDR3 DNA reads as TGTGCCAGCACCGCTAGCGGTTTCTCCTACGAGCAGTACTTC. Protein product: CASTASGFSYEQYF.

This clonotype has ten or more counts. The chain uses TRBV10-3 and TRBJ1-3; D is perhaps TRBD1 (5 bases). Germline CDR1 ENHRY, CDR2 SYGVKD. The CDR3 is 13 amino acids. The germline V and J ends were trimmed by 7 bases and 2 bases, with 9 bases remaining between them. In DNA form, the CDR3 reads TGTGCCATCATAGGGACGGCTGGAAACACCATATATTTT. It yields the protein CAIIGTAGNTIYF.

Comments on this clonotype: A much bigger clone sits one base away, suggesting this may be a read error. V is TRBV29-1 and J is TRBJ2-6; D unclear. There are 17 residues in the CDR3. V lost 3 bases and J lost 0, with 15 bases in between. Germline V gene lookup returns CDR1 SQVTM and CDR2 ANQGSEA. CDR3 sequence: CSVDTMDRSSGANVLTF. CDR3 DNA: TGCAGCGTTGATACCATGGACCGGAGCTCTGGGGCCAACGTCCTGACTTTC.

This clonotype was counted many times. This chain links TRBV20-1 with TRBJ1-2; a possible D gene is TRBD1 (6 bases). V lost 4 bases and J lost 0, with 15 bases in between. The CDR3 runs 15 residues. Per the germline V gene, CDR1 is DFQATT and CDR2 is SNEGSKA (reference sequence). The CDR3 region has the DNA TGCAGTGCTACTGACCGGGACACCTCTAACTATGGCTACACCTTC. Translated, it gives CSATDRDTSNYGYTF.

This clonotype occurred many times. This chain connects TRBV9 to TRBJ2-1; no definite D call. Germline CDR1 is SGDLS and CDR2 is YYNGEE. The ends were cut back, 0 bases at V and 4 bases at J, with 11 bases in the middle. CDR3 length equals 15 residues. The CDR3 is CASSVDSYEYNEQFF. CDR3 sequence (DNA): TGTGCCAGCAGCGTAGACAGTTACGAGTACAATGAGCAGTTCTTC. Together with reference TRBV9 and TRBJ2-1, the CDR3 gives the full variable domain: DSGVTQTPKHLITATGQRVTLRCSPRSGDLSVYWYQQSLDQGLQFLIQYYNGEERAKGNILERFSAQQFPDLHSELNLSSLELGDSALYFCASSVDSYEYNEQFFGPGTRLTVL.

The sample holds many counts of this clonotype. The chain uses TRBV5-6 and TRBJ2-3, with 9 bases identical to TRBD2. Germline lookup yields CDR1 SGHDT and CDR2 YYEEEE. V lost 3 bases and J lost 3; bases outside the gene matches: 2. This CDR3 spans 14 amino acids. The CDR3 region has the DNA TGTGCCAGCAGCTCTAGCGGGGCGACAGATACGCAGTATTTT. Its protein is CASSSSGATDTQYF.

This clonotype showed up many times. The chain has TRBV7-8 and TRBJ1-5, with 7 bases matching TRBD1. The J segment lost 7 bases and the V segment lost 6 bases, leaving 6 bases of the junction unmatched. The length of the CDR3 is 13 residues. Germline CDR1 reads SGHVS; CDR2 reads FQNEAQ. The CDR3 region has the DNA TGTGCCAGCAGTAAGGGGGCGCGACAGCCCCAGCATTTT. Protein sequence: CASSKGARQPQHF.

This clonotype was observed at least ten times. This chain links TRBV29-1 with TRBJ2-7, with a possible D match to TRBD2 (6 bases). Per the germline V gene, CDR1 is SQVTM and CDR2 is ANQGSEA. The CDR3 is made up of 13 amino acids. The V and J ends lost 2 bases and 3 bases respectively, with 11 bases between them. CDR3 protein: CSVEHPGDYEQYF. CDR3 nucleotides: TGCAGCGTTGAACACCCGGGGGACTACGAGCAGTACTTC.

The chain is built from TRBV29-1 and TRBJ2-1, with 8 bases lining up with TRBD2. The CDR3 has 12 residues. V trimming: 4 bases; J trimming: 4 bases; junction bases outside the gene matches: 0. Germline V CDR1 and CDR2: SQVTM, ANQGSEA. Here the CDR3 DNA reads TGCAGCGTTGGCGGGGGGTACAATGAGCAGTTCTTC. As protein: CSVGGGYNEQFF.

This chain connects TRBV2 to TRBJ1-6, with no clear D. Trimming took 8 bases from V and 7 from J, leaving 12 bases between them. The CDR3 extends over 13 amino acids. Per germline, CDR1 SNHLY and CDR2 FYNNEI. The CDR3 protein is CASLGRPNSPLHF. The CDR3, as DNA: TGTGCCAGCTTGGGGAGGCCCAATTCACCCCTCCACTTT.

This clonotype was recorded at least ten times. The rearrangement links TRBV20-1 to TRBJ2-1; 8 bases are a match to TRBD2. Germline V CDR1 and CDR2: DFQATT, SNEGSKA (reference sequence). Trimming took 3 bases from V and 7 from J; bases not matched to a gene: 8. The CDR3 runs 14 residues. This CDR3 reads CSASPGGVRNEQFF. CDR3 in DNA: TGCAGTGCTAGCCCCGGGGGGGTGAGGAATGAGCAGTTCTTC.

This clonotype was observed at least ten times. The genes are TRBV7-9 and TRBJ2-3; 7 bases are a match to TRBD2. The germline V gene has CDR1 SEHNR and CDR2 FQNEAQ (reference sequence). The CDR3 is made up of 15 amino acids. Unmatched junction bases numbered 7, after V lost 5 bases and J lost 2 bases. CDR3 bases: TGTGCCAGCAGCCCACCGGGGACTACCACAGATACGCAGTATTTT. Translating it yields CASSPPGTTTDTQYF. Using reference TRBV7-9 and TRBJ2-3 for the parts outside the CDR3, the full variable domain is DTGVSQNPRHKITKRGQNVTFRCDPISEHNRLYWYRQTLGQGPEFLTYFQNEAQLEKSRLLSDRFSAERPKGSFSTLEIQRTEQGDSAMYLCASSPPGTTTDTQYFGPGTRLTVL.

CDR3 region: CASSFWSPGPNTGELFF. CDR3 sequence (DNA): TGTGCCAGCAGCTTTTGGTCCCCCGGACCGAACACCGGGGAGCTGTTTTTT. This chain joins TRBV13 and TRBJ2-2; no clear D. The germline V and J ends were trimmed by 3 bases and 0 bases, with 14 bases remaining between them. The CDR3 spans 17 residues. Germline loops: CDR1 PRHDT, CDR2 FYEKMQ (reference sequence).

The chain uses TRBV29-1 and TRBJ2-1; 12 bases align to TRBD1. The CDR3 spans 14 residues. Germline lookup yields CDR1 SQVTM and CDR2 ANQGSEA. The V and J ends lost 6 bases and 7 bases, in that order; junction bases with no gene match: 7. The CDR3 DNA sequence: TGCAGCGTAGAGGGACAGGGGGCGATGAATGAGCAGTTCTTC. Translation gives CSVEGQGAMNEQFF.

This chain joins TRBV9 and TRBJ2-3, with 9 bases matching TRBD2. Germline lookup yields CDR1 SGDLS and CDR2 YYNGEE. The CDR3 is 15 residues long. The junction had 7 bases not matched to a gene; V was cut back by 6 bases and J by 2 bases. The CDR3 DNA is TGTGCCAGCACCTTAGCGGGGGAACACACAGATACGCAGTATTTT. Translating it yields CASTLAGEHTDTQYF.

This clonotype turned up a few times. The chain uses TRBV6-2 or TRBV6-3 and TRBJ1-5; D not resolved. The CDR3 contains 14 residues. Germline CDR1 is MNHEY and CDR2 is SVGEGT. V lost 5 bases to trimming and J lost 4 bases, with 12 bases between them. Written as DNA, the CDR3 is TGTGCCAGCAGTAGGAGGGCAGATAATCAGCCCCAGCATTTT. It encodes CASSRRADNQPQHF.

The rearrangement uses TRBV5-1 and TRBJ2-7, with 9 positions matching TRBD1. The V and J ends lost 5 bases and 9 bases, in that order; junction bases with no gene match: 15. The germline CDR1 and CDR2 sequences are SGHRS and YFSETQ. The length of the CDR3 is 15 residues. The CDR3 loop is CASSTTGTGIVVQYF. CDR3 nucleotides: TGCGCCAGCAGTACCACCGGGACAGGGATCGTTGTGCAGTACTTC.